Below, 25 T cell receptor beta chains from the same sample are listed, as sequenced in a study of blood T cells in healthy people across ages. Then a second PCR, running about 6 to 12 cycles, was carried out with a sample-barcoded 5' primer and a J-beta primer mix. MiXCR, applied by TCRdb to the 5' RACE reads, yields one record per CDR3 protein. The sample consists of about 2 million distinct CDR3 sequences, around half of them appearing once. The material sequenced was blood. The origin of the receptors is a woman in her thirties or forties in good health.

The chain combines TRBV20-1 with TRBJ2-1; the D gene is possibly TRBD2 (6 bases). V gave up 5 bases and J gave up 9 bases, with 11 bases separating them. The germline gives CDR1 DFQATT, CDR2 SNEGSKA (reference sequence). The CDR3 sequence is 11 residues long. Here the CDR3 DNA reads TGCAGTGCTTGGTTGCGGGGTGAGCAGTTCTTC. Amino acid sequence: CSAWLRGEQFF.

J is TRBJ2-1 and V is TRBV9; 8 nucleotides line up with TRBD2. Germline V gives CDR1 SGDLS, CDR2 YYNGEE. The CDR3 spans 14 residues. V gave up 2 bases and J gave up 8 bases; unmatched junction bases: 6. The CDR3: CASSVGTSVYEQFF. The CDR3 region has the DNA TGTGCCAGCAGCGTCGGGACTAGTGTATATGAGCAGTTCTTC.

This clonotype came up once. The rearrangement uses TRBV5-1 and TRBJ2-1, with D unclear. The J call may be incorrect, as the DNA end agrees better with TRBJ2-7. Germline lookup yields CDR1 SGHRS and CDR2 YFSETQ. This CDR3 contains 15 residues. CDR3 in DNA: TGCGCCAGCAGCTTGTGGCCCACCTCCTACAATGAGCAGTACTTC. This sequence encodes CASSLWPTSYNEQYF.

The chain employs TRBV20-1 and TRBJ2-3, with a weak D call TRBD2 (6 bases). CDR3 length equals 12 residues. CDR1 is DFQATT and CDR2 is SNEGSKA in the germline V gene (reference sequence). The germline V and J ends were trimmed by 6 bases and 4 bases, with 11 bases remaining between them. CDR3 sequence: CSARRAADTQYF. The DNA of the CDR3 is TGCAGTGCCCGGAGGGCCGCAGATACGCAGTATTTT.

Details on this clonotype: Possible read error: a much larger clone is one base away. V usage is TRBV9 and J usage is TRBJ1-2; D might be TRBD1 (6 bases). This CDR3 spans 12 amino acids. Germline values: CDR1 SGDLS, CDR2 YYNGEE. Trimming pared 0 bases from V and 6 bases from J, leaving 6 bases between. The DNA for the CDR3 is TGTGCCAGCAGCGTAGAGGGGGATGGCTACACCTTC. Its translation: CASSVEGDGYTF.

This clonotype occurred a few times. The chain uses TRBV7-2 and TRBJ2-3; a weak D match, TRBD1 (6 bases). Trimming removed 5 bases from V and 1 base from J, with 16 bases in between. This CDR3 has 16 amino acids. Per germline, CDR1 SGHTA and CDR2 FQGNSA. CDR3 residues: CASSPNLGGGTDTQYF. The CDR3 coding sequence is TGTGCCAGCAGCCCCAATCTAGGGGGTGGCACAGATACGCAGTATTTT.

The chain combines TRBV7-9 with TRBJ2-7; no firm D call. Germline V gene sequence: CDR1 SEHNR, CDR2 FQNEAQ (reference sequence). V lost 5 bases to trimming and J lost 3 bases, with 14 bases between them. The CDR3 totals 14 residues. This CDR3 reads CASSPSGQHYEQYF. The CDR3 DNA follows: TGTGCCAGCAGCCCATCGGGCCAGCACTACGAGCAGTACTTC.

This chain uses TRBV28 with TRBJ2-1; TRBD2 agrees at 12 bases. Germline V gives CDR1 MDHEN, CDR2 SYDVKM. V lost 2 bases, J lost 0 bases, and 11 bases stayed unmatched. The CDR3 loop spans 20 amino acids. This CDR3 is CASSLLLRTSGARSYNEQFF. CDR3 nucleotide sequence: TGTGCCAGCAGTTTACTCTTGAGGACTAGCGGGGCCCGCTCCTACAATGAGCAGTTCTTC.

V usage is TRBV7-9 and J usage is TRBJ2-1; possibly TRBD1 or TRBD2 for D (6 bases each). The ends were cut back, 7 bases at V and 8 bases at J, with 24 bases in the middle. CDR3 length: 16 residues. Germline V lookup: CDR1 SEHNR, CDR2 FQNEAQ (reference sequence). The CDR3 loop is CASTLWGANMDHEQFF. CDR3 sequence (DNA): TGTGCCAGCACCCTCTGGGGGGCTAACATGGACCATGAGCAGTTCTTC.

The chain is built from TRBV4-1 and TRBJ1-2; D possibly corresponds to TRBD1 (6 bases). This CDR3 spans 16 amino acids. Germline CDR1 MGHRA, CDR2 YSYEKL. V shed 1 base and J shed 4 bases, with 16 bases lying between them. CDR3 nucleotide sequence: TGCGCCAGCAGCCAAGTGGCGGGACAAAGATCCTATGGCTACACCTTC. The encoded protein is CASSQVAGQRSYGYTF.

This clonotype is a singleton in its sample. One end of the junction is discordant with germline, which a read error may explain. The gene calls are TRBV29-1 and TRBJ2-3; D is unclear. The length of the CDR3 is 14 residues. The germline V gene has CDR1 SQVTM and CDR2 ANQGSEA. The CDR3 region is CGVEIGLLTDTQYF. For the CDR3, the DNA is TGCGGCGTTGAAATAGGGCTCTTAACAGATACGCAGTATTTT.

The chain has TRBV28 and TRBJ1-4; D gene uncertain. The CDR3 is 16 amino acids. The V and J ends lost 5 bases and 2 bases respectively, with 15 bases between them. Germline V gives CDR1 MDHEN, CDR2 SYDVKM. CDR3 in amino acids: CASSPSLGQTNEKLFF. The CDR3 nucleotides read TGTGCCAGCAGTCCTTCCTTGGGTCAGACTAATGAAAAACTGTTTTTT.

The J gene is TRBJ2-7, the V gene TRBV15; D gene ambiguous. V was clipped by 0 bases and J by 2 bases, with 5 bases between them. CDR1 is LNHNV, CDR2 YYDKDF, per germline (reference sequence). The CDR3 consists of 13 residues. The CDR3 is CATSRDGPYEQYF. CDR3 sequence (DNA): TGTGCCACCAGCAGAGATGGCCCCTACGAGCAGTACTTC.

With respect to this clonotype: One end of the junction varies from germline; a read error may be responsible. The chain links TRBV3-1 to TRBJ2-3; D is possibly TRBD1 (7 bases). Germline lookup yields CDR1 LGHDT and CDR2 YNNKEL (reference sequence). The CDR3 runs 18 residues. The CDR3: CASSQLMSAKGGTDAQYF. DNA of the CDR3: TGTGCCAGCAGCCAACTTATGAGCGCCAAAGGAGGGACAGATGCGCAGTATTTT.

CDR3 region: CASSPPGGATYNEQFF. The CDR3 DNA reads as TGTGCCAGCAGCCCCCCCGGGGGGGCGACCTACAATGAGCAGTTCTTC. The chain uses TRBV7-3 and TRBJ2-1; 8 nucleotides agree with TRBD2. Germline trimming cut 5 bases from V and 2 bases from J; bases unmatched to any gene: 8. Germline CDR1 SGHTA, CDR2 FQGTGA. The CDR3 has 16 residues.

CDR3 bases: TGTGCCAGCAGCGGCCCCGGGGTTGTGGGTTCACCCCTCCACTTT. As protein: CASSGPGVVGSPLHF. V gene TRBV9 combines with J gene TRBJ1-6; D unresolved. Germline CDR1 is SGDLS and CDR2 is YYNGEE. The CDR3 runs to 15 residues. V was shortened by 3 bases and J by 9 bases, with 16 bases between the two germline ends.

This sequence joins TRBV9 and TRBJ2-3; 12 positions agree with TRBD2. CDR1 SGDLS and CDR2 YYNGEE come from the germline V gene. The CDR3 is 16 residues long. J lost 2 bases, V lost 2 bases, and 3 bases had no gene match. The CDR3 DNA reads TGTGCCAGCAGCGTCCGACTAGCGGGGGACACAGATACGCAGTATTTT. This codes for CASSVRLAGDTDTQYF.

V is TRBV27 and J is TRBJ2-3, with unresolved D. Trimming took off 5 bases at V and 6 bases at J, with 12 bases between the two ends. The germline V gene encodes CDR1 MNHEY and CDR2 SMNVEV (reference sequence). CDR3 length equals 13 residues. This chain's CDR3 is CASSIRLVDTQYF. CDR3 bases: TGTGCCAGCAGTATTAGACTCGTTGATACGCAGTATTTT.

The J gene is TRBJ2-4, the V gene TRBV11-2; 8 bases fit TRBD1. V trimming: 5 bases; J trimming: 0 bases; junction bases outside the gene matches: 15. CDR1 and CDR2 from the germline V gene are SGHAT and FQNNGV. This CDR3 comprises 19 residues. The CDR3 loop reads CASSPGTGRRNLAKNIQYF. In DNA, the CDR3 is TGTGCCAGCAGCCCAGGGACAGGAAGGAGGAATCTAGCCAAAAACATTCAGTACTTC.

The chain uses TRBV20-1 and TRBJ2-5; 9 nucleotides align to TRBD2. Trimming at V came to 1 base and at J to 3 bases, leaving 12 bases not matched to a gene. CDR1 DFQATT and CDR2 SNEGSKA come from the germline V gene (reference sequence). The CDR3 is 17 residues long. The CDR3 loop reads CSARGGTSRGIEETQYF. CDR3 nucleotide sequence: TGCAGTGCTAGAGGTGGGACTAGCCGGGGGATTGAAGAGACCCAGTACTTC.

The rearrangement links TRBV7-6 to TRBJ2-7; 8 bases are shared with TRBD2. The CDR3 totals 18 residues. The V gene end was trimmed by 1 base and the J gene end by 3 bases; junction bases not matched to a gene: 14. Germline V gives CDR1 SGHVS, CDR2 FNYEAQ. This CDR3 is CASSLESLQGGGIYEQYF. The DNA for the CDR3 is TGTGCCAGCAGCTTAGAATCTCTGCAGGGCGGGGGGATCTACGAGCAGTACTTC.

This chain connects TRBV29-1 to TRBJ2-7; D might be TRBD2 (6 bases). Between the trimmed V and J ends, which lost 5 bases and 6 bases, there was a span of 17 bases. This CDR3 contains 13 residues. CDR1 and CDR2 (germline): SQVTM, ANQGSEA. The CDR3 protein is CSVSPSLGGEQYF. CDR3 DNA: TGCAGCGTTTCCCCGAGCCTGGGAGGCGAGCAGTACTTC.

This rearrangement joins TRBV20-1 to TRBJ1-6; tentative D call: TRBD1 (5 bases). This CDR3 contains 14 residues. Between the trimmed V and J ends, which lost 1 base and 10 bases, there was a span of 14 bases. Per the germline V gene, CDR1 is DFQATT and CDR2 is SNEGSKA (reference sequence). The DNA of the CDR3 is TGCAGTGCTAGAGGGGTACGGCAGGGCTCACCCCTCCACTTT. It yields the protein CSARGVRQGSPLHF.

This clonotype was observed a handful of times. The rearrangement links TRBV25-1 to TRBJ2-5; TRBD2 matches 9 bases. Germline values: CDR1 MGHDK, CDR2 SYGVNS. This CDR3 region has 15 residues. With 10 bases clipped from V and 4 bases from J, the junction kept 13 bases outside the gene matches. CDR3 protein: CATSTQRGVVETQYF. The CDR3, as DNA: TGTGCCACCTCAACACAGCGGGGGGTTGTAGAGACCCAGTACTTC. The complete variable domain, with remaining parts taken from reference TRBV25-1 and TRBJ2-5, reads EADIYQTPRYLVIGTGKKITLECSQTMGHDKMYWYQQDPGMELHLIHYSYGVNSTEKGDLSSESTVSRIRTEHFPLTLESARPSHTSQYLCATSTQRGVVETQYFGPGTRLLVL.

The chain has TRBV29-1 and TRBJ2-3; 8 bases agree with TRBD2. With V trimmed by 2 bases and J by 5 bases, 9 bases remained unmatched. The length of the CDR3 is 15 residues. CDR1 SQVTM and CDR2 ANQGSEA come from the germline V gene. This CDR3 is CSVERSGGPGDTQYF. The CDR3 bases are TGCAGCGTTGAAAGGTCGGGGGGGCCGGGAGATACGCAGTATTTT.